This T cell receptor (beta chain) was sequenced during a study of identical twins. The authors used template switching to add a universal primer site and gave cDNA unique molecular identifiers. TCRdb re-called the 5' RACE reads with MiXCR, one entry per CDR3 protein. The table has hundreds of thousands of distinct CDR3 sequences, 15% to 20% seen once; the top ten hold less than 15%. The table lists this clonotype with a few counts. Germline CDR1 is DFQATT and CDR2 is SNEGSKA (reference sequence). V trimming: 2 bases; J trimming: 3 bases; junction bases outside the gene matches: 12. The CDR3 is made up of 17 amino acids. These same records also appear under a second study, on T cells expressing NK-cell markers. That paper notes: Just one sequenced donor of eight was HCMV-seronegative, while seven were seropositive. Expanded NKG2C+ T cell clones were not confirmed as HCMV-specific.

Sequenced sample: PBMCs. V gene TRBV20-1 combines with J gene TRBJ2-7; TRBD2 matches 11 bases. This sequence was found in a woman aged 18-29 years in good health. Here the CDR3 reads CSARRMGLAGGLYEQYF. CDR3 in DNA: TGCAGTGCTAGACGGATGGGGCTAGCGGGAGGCCTCTACGAGCAGTACTTC.